The following is a T cell receptor (beta chain) sequence with its context. Germline loops: CDR1 LGHNA, CDR2 YSLEER. V was clipped by 0 bases and J by 7 bases; unmatched bases: 9. The CDR3 consists of 17 residues. This sample stems from a study of cytomegalovirus exposure and HLA in healthy donors. Study context: Among roughly 180 million T cells, an earlier analysis found about 100 million unique TCR beta sequences.

The PCR had 60 Vbeta and 13 Jbeta primers. The data were produced by immunoSEQ multiplex PCR, yet TCRdb's version contains in-frame clones alone and is incomplete. The table shows about 150,000 clones, with about 76% occurring only once. The TCR was taken from a human donor in good health. The gene calls are TRBV4-3 and TRBJ2-1; 10 positions match TRBD2. The specimen was PBMCs. The CDR3 DNA sequence: TGCGCCAGCAGCCAAGAGGAAGCGGGAGGGCCGGGGAATGAGCAGTTCTTC. Protein sequence: CASSQEEAGGPGNEQFF.